This T cell receptor beta chain is from a study of blood T cell repertoires in COVID-19. CDR3 size: 16 residues. The germline V gene encodes CDR1 MNHEY and CDR2 SMNVEV (reference sequence). Trimming took 6 bases from V and 2 from J; bases not matched to a gene: 11. Only in-frame clones appear in the TCRdb table, and some are missing; sequencing was by immunoSEQ multiplex PCR. The repertoire has around 250,000 clones, around 86% of them found once; the top ten carry 15% to 17%. Sequenced: PBMCs or T cells enriched from blood (not recorded which). The genes are TRBV27 and TRBJ2-5; 8 nucleotides match TRBD2. The receptor was derived from a man aged 18 to 29 who had recovered from COVID-19. The CDR3 reads CASSSRREGLQETQYF. DNA of the CDR3: TGTGCCAGCAGCTCACGACGGGAGGGCTTACAAGAGACCCAGTACTTC.